These 10 T cell receptor beta chains originate from one sample sequenced in a study of OX40 agonist ivuxolimab in advanced cancers. Sequenced by immunoSEQ multiplex PCR; TCRdb stores in-frame clones only, minus some. This table has 85,000 to 130,000 clones, 90% appearing once. Sequenced here: CD4+ or CD8+ T cells sorted from blood, sampled in a trial of the OX40 agonist ivuxolimab. These receptors were taken from an adult with an advanced solid tumor such as melanoma, head and neck, liver or kidney cancer.

CDR3 DNA sequence: TGTGCCAGCTCACCCCAACGGGAGATGAACACTGAAGCTTTCTTT. Amino acids: CASSPQREMNTEAFF. The chain combines TRBV18 with TRBJ1-1; D not resolved. From germline, CDR1 is KGHSH and CDR2 LQKENI. The CDR3 has 15 amino acids. V was clipped by 3 bases and J by 0 bases, with 11 bases between them.

This clone was found once. The J gene is TRBJ2-5, the V gene TRBV19; unclear D gene. Germline V gene lookup returns CDR1 LNHDA and CDR2 SQIVND (reference sequence). The CDR3 is 13 amino acids. V was pared by 3 bases and J by 2 bases, with 7 bases between. The CDR3 nucleotides read TGTGCCAGTAGTATTCAGCATCAAGAGACCCAGTACTTC. Residues: CASSIQHQETQYF.

The chain employs TRBV9 and TRBJ2-7; unclear D gene. The CDR3 is 15 residues long. CDR1 and CDR2 from the germline V gene are SGDLS and YYNGEE. Trimming pared 0 bases from V and 3 bases from J, leaving 13 bases between. CDR3: CASSVDVGPIYEQYF. CDR3 coding DNA: TGTGCCAGCAGCGTAGACGTAGGGCCGATCTACGAGCAGTACTTC. Variable domain in full (rest from reference TRBV9 and TRBJ2-7): DSGVTQTPKHLITATGQRVTLRCSPRSGDLSVYWYQQSLDQGLQFLIQYYNGEERAKGNILERFSAQQFPDLHSELNLSSLELGDSALYFCASSVDVGPIYEQYFGPGTRLTVT.

V is TRBV10-3 and J is TRBJ2-1; the match to TRBD1 covers 8 bases. Germline V lookup: CDR1 ENHRY, CDR2 SYGVKD. The CDR3 is 15 amino acids. V lost 5 bases, J lost 0 bases, and 3 bases stayed unmatched. The CDR3 loop reads CAISPQGASYNEQFF. Written as DNA, the CDR3 is TGTGCCATCAGTCCCCAGGGGGCCTCCTACAATGAGCAGTTCTTC.

The chain recombines TRBV25-1 with TRBJ2-3; D remains ambiguous. Trimming removed 3 bases at V and 8 bases at J, with 12 bases between. In germline, CDR1 is MGHDK, CDR2 SYGVNS. The CDR3 loop spans 13 amino acids. CDR3 nucleotide sequence: TGTGCCAGCAGTGACCTGGGGATCGGTACGCAGTATTTT. Protein sequence: CASSDLGIGTQYF.

V is TRBV4-1 and J is TRBJ1-4; a possible D gene is TRBD1 (6 bases). The germline V gene has CDR1 MGHRA and CDR2 YSYEKL. CDR3 length equals 15 residues. The ends were cut back, 0 bases at V and 6 bases at J, with 11 bases in the middle. In nucleotides, the CDR3 is TGCGCCAGCAGCCAAGATTTCAGGGGTGATGAAAAACTGTTTTTT. It encodes CASSQDFRGDEKLFF.

The rearrangement uses TRBV2 and TRBJ2-3, with 9 bases aligning to TRBD1. The CDR3 extends over 14 amino acids. CDR1 is SNHLY, CDR2 FYNNEI, per germline. V trimming: 7 bases; J trimming: 9 bases; junction bases outside the gene matches: 11. This CDR3 is CASMSGTGSLTQYF. DNA for the CDR3: TGTGCCAGCATGAGCGGGACAGGGTCGTTAACGCAGTATTTT.

The chain carries TRBV7-8 and TRBJ2-7; no clear D gene. The V gene lost 4 bases and the J gene lost 3 bases, with 16 bases spanning the gap. The germline V gene encodes CDR1 SGHVS and CDR2 FQNEAQ. This CDR3 contains 15 residues. Written as DNA, the CDR3 is TGTGCCAGCAGCTCACCAGACAAGACCCGCTACGAGCAGTACTTC. This encodes CASSSPDKTRYEQYF.

The chain is built from TRBV10-3 and TRBJ2-1, with a weak D call TRBD2 (7 bases). Germline CDR1 reads ENHRY; CDR2 reads SYGVKD. CDR3 size: 17 residues. V was shortened by 4 bases and J by 0 bases, with 16 bases between the two germline ends. This CDR3 reads CAISGGGGRSSYNEQFF. DNA of the CDR3: TGTGCCATCAGTGGGGGAGGGGGGAGGAGCTCCTACAATGAGCAGTTCTTC.

The rearrangement uses TRBV2 and TRBJ1-1; TRBD1 matches at 8 bases. Germline V gives CDR1 SNHLY, CDR2 FYNNEI. This CDR3 has 14 residues. Trimming took 5 bases from V and 0 from J; bases not matched to a gene: 2. This chain's CDR3 is CASSSTGVNTEAFF. CDR3 nucleotide sequence: TGTGCCAGCAGTTCGACAGGGGTGAACACTGAAGCTTTCTTT.